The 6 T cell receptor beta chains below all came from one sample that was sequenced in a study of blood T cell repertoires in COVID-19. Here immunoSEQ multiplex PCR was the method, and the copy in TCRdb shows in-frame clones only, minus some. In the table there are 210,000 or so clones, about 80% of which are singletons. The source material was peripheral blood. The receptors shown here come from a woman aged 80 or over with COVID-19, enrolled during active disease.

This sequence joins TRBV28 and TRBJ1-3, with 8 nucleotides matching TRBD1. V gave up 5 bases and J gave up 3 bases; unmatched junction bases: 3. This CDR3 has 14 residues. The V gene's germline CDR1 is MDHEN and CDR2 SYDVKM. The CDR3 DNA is TGTGCCAGCAGTACAGGGGGGTTTGGAAACACCATATATTTT. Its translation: CASSTGGFGNTIYF.

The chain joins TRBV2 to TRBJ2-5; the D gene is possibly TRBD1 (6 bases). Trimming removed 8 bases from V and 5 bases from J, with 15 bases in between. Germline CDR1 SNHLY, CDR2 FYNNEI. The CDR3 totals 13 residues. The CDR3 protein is CASGPGQLETQYF. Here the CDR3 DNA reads TGTGCCAGCGGCCCCGGACAGTTGGAGACCCAGTACTTC.

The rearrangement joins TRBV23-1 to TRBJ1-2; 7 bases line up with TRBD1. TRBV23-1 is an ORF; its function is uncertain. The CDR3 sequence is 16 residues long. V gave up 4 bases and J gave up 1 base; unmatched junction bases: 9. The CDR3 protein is CASSRGQVDGNYGYTF. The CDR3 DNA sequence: TGCGCCAGCAGTCGCGGACAGGTCGACGGTAACTATGGCTACACCTTC.

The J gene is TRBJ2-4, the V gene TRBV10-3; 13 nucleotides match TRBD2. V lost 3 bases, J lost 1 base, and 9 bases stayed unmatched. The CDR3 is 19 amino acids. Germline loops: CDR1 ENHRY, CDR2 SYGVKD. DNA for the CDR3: TGTGCCATCAGTGAAACTAGCGGGGGGGACTTGACGGCCAAAAACATTCAGTACTTC. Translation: CAISETSGGDLTAKNIQYF.

CDR3 in DNA: TGTGCCAGCAGCTCGACTAGCGACGGGGAGCTGTTTTTT. Its protein is CASSSTSDGELFF. The chain carries TRBV7-9 and TRBJ2-2; 8 nucleotides match TRBD2. In germline, CDR1 is SEHNR, CDR2 FQNEAQ (reference sequence). The CDR3 runs to 13 residues. The V gene end was trimmed by 4 bases and the J gene end by 7 bases; junction bases not matched to a gene: 2. Variable domain in full (rest from reference TRBV7-9 and TRBJ2-2): DTGVSQNPRHKITKRGQNVTFRCDPISEHNRLYWYRQTLGQGPEFLTYFQNEAQLEKSRLLSDRFSAERPKGSFSTLEIQRTEQGDSAMYLCASSSTSDGELFFGEGSRLTVL.

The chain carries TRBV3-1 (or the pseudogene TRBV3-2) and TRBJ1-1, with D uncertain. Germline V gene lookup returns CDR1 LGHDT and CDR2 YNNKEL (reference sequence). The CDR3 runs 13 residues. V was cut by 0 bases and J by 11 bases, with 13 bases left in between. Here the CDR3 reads CASSQDLGSGAFF. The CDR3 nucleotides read TGTGCCAGCAGCCAAGATCTCGGGAGCGGGGCTTTCTTT.